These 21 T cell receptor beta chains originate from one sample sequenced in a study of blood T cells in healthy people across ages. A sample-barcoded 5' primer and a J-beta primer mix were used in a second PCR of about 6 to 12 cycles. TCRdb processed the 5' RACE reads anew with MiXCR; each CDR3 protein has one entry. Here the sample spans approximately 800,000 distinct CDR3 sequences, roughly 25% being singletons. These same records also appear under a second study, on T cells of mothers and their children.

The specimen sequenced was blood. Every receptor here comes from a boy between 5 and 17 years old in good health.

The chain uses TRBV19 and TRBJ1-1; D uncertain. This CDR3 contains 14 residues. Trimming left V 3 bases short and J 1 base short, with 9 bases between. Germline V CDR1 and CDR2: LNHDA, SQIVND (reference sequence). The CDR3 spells CASSIRPGNTEAFF. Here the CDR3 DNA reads TGTGCCAGTAGTATCAGACCTGGGAACACTGAAGCTTTCTTT. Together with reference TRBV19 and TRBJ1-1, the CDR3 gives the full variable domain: DGGITQSPKYLFRKEGQNVTLSCEQNLNHDAMYWYRQDPGQGLRLIYYSQIVNDFQKGDIAEGYSVSREKKESFPLTVTSAQKNPTAFYLCASSIRPGNTEAFFGQGTRLTVV.

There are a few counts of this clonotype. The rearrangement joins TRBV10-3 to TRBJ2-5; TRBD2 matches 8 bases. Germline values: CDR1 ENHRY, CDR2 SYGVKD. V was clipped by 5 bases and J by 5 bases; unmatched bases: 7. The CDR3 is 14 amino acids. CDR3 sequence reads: CAISPGGAPETQYF. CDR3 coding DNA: TGTGCCATCAGTCCGGGGGGGGCCCCGGAGACCCAGTACTTC.

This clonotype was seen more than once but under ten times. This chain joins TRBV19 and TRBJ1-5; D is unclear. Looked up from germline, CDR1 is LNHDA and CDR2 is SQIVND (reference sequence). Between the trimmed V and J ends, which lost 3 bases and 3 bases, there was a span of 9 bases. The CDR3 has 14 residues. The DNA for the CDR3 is TGTGCCAGTAGTATGCCCCCGGACAATCAGCCCCAGCATTTT. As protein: CASSMPPDNQPQHF.

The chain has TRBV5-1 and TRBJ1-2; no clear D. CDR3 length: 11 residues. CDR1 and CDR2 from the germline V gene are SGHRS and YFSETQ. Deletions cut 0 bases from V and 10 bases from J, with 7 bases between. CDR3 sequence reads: CASSLESVYTF. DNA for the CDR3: TGCGCCAGCAGCTTGGAATCGGTCTACACCTTC.

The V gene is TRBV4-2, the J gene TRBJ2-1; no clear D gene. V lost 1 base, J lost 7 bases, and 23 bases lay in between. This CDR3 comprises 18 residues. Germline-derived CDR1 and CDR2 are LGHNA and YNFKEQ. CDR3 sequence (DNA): TGTGCCAGCAGCCAAGTTACCTCCAGCGCCCTTCAGGAGAATGAGCAGTTCTTC. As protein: CASSQVTSSALQENEQFF.

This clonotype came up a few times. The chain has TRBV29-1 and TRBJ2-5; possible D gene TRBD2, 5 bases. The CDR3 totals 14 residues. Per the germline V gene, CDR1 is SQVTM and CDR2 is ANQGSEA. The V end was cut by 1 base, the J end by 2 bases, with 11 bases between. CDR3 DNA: TGCAGCGTTGAAGTGGTAGGGAGTCAAGAGACCCAGTACTTC. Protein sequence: CSVEVVGSQETQYF.

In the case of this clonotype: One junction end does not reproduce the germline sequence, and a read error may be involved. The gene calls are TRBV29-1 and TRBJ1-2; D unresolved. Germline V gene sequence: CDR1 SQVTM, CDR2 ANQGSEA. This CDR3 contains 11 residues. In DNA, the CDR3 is TGCAACGTTAGCCCTGGCTATGGCTACACCTTC. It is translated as CNVSPGYGYTF.

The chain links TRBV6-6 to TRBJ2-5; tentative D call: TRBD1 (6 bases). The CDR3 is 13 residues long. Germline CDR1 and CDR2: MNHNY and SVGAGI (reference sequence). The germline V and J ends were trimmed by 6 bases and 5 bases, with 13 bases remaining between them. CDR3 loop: CASSDRWGETQYF. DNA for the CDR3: TGTGCCAGCAGCGACAGGTGGGGGGAGACCCAGTACTTC.

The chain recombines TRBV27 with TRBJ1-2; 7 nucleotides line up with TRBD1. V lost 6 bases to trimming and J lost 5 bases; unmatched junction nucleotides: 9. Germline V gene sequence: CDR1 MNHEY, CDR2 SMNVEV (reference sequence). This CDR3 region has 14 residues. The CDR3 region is CASRRNDRDYGYTF. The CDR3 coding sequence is TGTGCCAGCAGGCGAAACGACAGGGATTATGGCTACACCTTC.

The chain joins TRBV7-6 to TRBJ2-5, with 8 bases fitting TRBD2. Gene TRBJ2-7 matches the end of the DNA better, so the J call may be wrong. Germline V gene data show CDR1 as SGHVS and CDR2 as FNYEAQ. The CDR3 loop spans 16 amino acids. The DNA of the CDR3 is TGTGCCAGCAGCTTAGGAATTCGGGGGGGGAGCGACGAGCAGTACTTC. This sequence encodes CASSLGIRGGSDEQYF.

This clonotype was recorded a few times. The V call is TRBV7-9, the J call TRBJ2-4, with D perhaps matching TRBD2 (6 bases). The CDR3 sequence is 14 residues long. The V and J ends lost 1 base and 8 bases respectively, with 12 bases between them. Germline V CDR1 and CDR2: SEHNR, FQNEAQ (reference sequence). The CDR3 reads CASSLGPSEDIQYF. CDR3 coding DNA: TGTGCCAGCAGCTTAGGCCCTAGCGAGGACATTCAGTACTTC.

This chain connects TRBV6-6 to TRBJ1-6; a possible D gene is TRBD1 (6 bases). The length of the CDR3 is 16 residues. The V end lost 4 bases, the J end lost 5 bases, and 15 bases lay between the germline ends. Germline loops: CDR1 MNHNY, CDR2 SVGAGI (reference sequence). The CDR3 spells CASSSWGHKDNSPLHF. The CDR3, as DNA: TGTGCCAGCAGTTCTTGGGGACATAAGGATAATTCACCCCTCCACTTT.

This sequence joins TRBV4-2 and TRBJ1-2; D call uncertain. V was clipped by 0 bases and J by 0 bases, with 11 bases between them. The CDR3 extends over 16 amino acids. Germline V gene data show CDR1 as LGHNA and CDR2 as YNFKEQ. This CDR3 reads CASSQEIGMANYGYTF. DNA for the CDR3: TGTGCCAGCAGCCAAGAAATTGGGATGGCTAACTATGGCTACACCTTC.

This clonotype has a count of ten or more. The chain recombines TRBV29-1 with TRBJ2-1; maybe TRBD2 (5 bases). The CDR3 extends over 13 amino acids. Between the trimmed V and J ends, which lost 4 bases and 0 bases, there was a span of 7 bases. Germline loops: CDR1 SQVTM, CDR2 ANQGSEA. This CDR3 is CSVGGSSYNEQFF. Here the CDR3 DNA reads TGCAGCGTTGGTGGGAGCTCCTACAATGAGCAGTTCTTC.

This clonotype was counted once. CDR3 amino acids: CASSDRLEETQYF. The CDR3 DNA reads TGTGCCAGCAGTGACAGGCTTGAAGAGACCCAGTACTTC. The gene calls are TRBV6-5 and TRBJ2-5; maybe TRBD1 (6 bases). This CDR3 has 13 residues. The V gene lost 5 bases and the J gene lost 3 bases, with 10 bases spanning the gap. The germline gives CDR1 MNHEY, CDR2 SVGAGI.

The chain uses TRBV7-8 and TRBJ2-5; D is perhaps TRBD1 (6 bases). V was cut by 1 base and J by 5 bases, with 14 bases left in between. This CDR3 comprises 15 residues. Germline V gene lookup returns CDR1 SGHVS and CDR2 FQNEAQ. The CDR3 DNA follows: TGTGCCAGCAGCTTAGGGTCCTATCAGGGGGAGACCCAGTACTTC. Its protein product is CASSLGSYQGETQYF.

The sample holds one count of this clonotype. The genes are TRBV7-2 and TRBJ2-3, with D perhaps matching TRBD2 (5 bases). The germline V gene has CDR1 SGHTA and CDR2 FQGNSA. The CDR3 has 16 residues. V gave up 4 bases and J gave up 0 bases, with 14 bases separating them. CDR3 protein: CASSSSGAKSTDTQYF. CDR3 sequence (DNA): TGTGCCAGCAGCTCGAGCGGAGCTAAAAGCACAGATACGCAGTATTTT.

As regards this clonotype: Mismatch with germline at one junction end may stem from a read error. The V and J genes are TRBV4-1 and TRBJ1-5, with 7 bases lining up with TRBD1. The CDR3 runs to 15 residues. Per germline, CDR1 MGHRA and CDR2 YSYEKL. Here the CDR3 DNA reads TGCGCCAGCAGCCGCACAGGGGACAGCAATCAGCCCCTGCATTTT. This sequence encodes CASSRTGDSNQPLHF.

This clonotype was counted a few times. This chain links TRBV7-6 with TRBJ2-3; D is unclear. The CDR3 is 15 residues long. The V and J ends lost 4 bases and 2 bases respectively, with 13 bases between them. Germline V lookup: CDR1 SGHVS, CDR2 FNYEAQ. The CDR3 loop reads CASSSGQGHTDTQYF. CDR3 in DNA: TGTGCCAGCAGCTCCGGCCAAGGGCACACAGATACGCAGTATTTT.

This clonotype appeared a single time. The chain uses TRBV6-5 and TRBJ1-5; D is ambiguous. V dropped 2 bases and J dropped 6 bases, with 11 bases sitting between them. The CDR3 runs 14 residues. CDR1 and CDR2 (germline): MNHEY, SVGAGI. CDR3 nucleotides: TGTGCCAGCAGTTACGCTCCAGGAGGTCAGCCCCAGCATTTT. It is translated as CASSYAPGGQPQHF.

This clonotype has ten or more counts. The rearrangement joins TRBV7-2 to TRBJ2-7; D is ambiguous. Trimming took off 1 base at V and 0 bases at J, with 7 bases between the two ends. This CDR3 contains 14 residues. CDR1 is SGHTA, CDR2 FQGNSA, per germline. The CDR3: CASSLGLGSYEQYF. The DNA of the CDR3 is TGTGCCAGCAGCTTAGGGCTTGGCTCCTACGAGCAGTACTTC.